These 19 T cell receptor beta chains were sequenced from one sample in a study of technical replicates of blood from a few donors. TCRdb keeps only in-frame clones here, not all; method: immunoSEQ multiplex PCR. The table shows tens of thousands of clones, with about 91% occurring only once. The specimen sequenced was T cells isolated from PBMCs. The source of these receptors is a human donor in good health. Some clones in this sample may be carry-over from other donors' samples.

The chain is built from TRBV11-3 and TRBJ1-2; TRBD1 aligns across 10 bases. The CDR3 spans 14 residues. Germline-derived CDR1 and CDR2 are SGHNT and YENEEA. The J segment lost 7 bases and the V segment lost 4 bases, leaving 6 bases of the junction unmatched. CDR3 in DNA: TGTGCCAGCAGCTCAGACAGGGGGCTCGGTGGCTACACCTTC. Encoded protein: CASSSDRGLGGYTF.

The gene calls are TRBV30 and TRBJ2-5; D perhaps matches TRBD2 (6 bases). CDR1 and CDR2 from the germline V gene are GTSNPN and SVGIG (reference sequence). V gave up 3 bases and J gave up 4 bases, with 12 bases separating them. This CDR3 has 13 amino acids. The CDR3 DNA follows: TGTGCCTGGAGGGTTGGCGGGGCAGAGACCCAGTACTTC. Protein: CAWRVGGAETQYF.

This clone was counted only a few times. The chain combines TRBV19 with TRBJ2-1; a weak D match, TRBD2 (5 bases). Germline V gives CDR1 LNHDA, CDR2 SQIVND (reference sequence). This CDR3 is 12 amino acids long. V shed 1 base and J shed 7 bases, with 5 bases lying between them. CDR3 protein: CASSIGRNEQFF. The DNA of the CDR3 is TGTGCCAGTAGTATAGGGAGGAATGAGCAGTTCTTC.

This chain uses TRBV19 with TRBJ2-1; no reliable D call. V shed 1 base and J shed 8 bases, with 12 bases lying between them. The V gene's germline CDR1 is LNHDA and CDR2 SQIVND (reference sequence). The CDR3 is 14 residues long. CDR3 region: CASSIALMSDEQFF. The CDR3 DNA reads TGTGCCAGTAGTATAGCTCTCATGAGCGATGAGCAGTTCTTC.

This clone was detected only a few times. The chain couples TRBV9 to TRBJ1-1; 9 positions match TRBD1. Germline V gives CDR1 SGDLS, CDR2 YYNGEE. After removal of 0 bases from V and 5 bases from J, the junction contained 5 bases not matched to a gene. The CDR3 contains 15 residues. Here the CDR3 reads CASSVDGTGRTEAFF. CDR3 sequence (DNA): TGTGCCAGCAGCGTAGATGGGACAGGGCGAACTGAAGCTTTCTTT.

The chain recombines TRBV28 with TRBJ1-1, with D possibly being TRBD1 (6 bases). CDR3 length: 13 amino acids. CDR1 and CDR2 (germline): MDHEN, SYDVKM. The ends were cut back, 4 bases at V and 6 bases at J, with 12 bases in the middle. The CDR3 DNA reads TGTGCCAGCAGTTACAACAGGGTCTCTGAAGCTTTCTTT. The encoded protein is CASSYNRVSEAFF. The variable domain in full, completed from reference TRBV28 and TRBJ1-1, reads DVKVTQSSRYLVKRTGEKVFLECVQDMDHENMFWYRQDPGLGLRLIYFSYDVKMKEKGDIPEGYSVSREKKERFSLILESASTNQTSMYLCASSYNRVSEAFFGQGTRLTVV.

The J gene is TRBJ1-4, the V gene TRBV14; maybe TRBD1 (5 bases). The germline V gene encodes CDR1 SGHDN and CDR2 FVKESK. The CDR3 consists of 14 residues. Trimming pared 3 bases from V and 5 bases from J, leaving 10 bases between. The CDR3 DNA follows: TGTGCCAGCAGCCATGGGGGGGTGAATGAAAAACTGTTTTTT. Its translation: CASSHGGVNEKLFF.

This chain links TRBV5-1 with TRBJ2-3; 11 bases are shared with TRBD2. This CDR3 has 18 residues. Germline V gives CDR1 SGHRS, CDR2 YFSETQ. J was trimmed by 2 bases and V by 2 bases; bases with no gene match: 10. The CDR3, as DNA: TGCGCCAGCAGCTTACGCCTAGCGGGAGGCACGGTCACAGATACGCAGTATTTT. This encodes CASSLRLAGGTVTDTQYF.

This clone has just one count. This chain uses TRBV7-8 with TRBJ2-5; weak D call: TRBD1 (6 bases). CDR1 is SGHVS and CDR2 is FQNEAQ in the germline V gene. Trimming removed 6 bases at V and 0 bases at J, with 14 bases between. This CDR3 is built from 15 residues. CDR3 nucleotide sequence: TGTGCCAGCAGTCTACAGGGAGTGTACCAAGAGACCCAGTACTTC. Translating gives CASSLQGVYQETQYF.

The rearrangement joins TRBV9 to TRBJ2-1; TRBD2 agrees at 16 bases. Germline CDR1 and CDR2: SGDLS and YYNGEE. The CDR3 extends over 19 amino acids. Trimming at V came to 3 bases and at J to 4 bases, leaving 10 bases not matched to a gene. CDR3 nucleotides: TGTGCCAGCAGCGGGGGGGGACTAGCGGGAGGGCCAACATACAATGAGCAGTTCTTC. Encoded protein: CASSGGGLAGGPTYNEQFF.

The V gene is TRBV27, the J gene TRBJ2-1; no firm D call. V was pared by 1 base and J by 8 bases, with 9 bases between. CDR3 length: 13 amino acids. Germline V gene data show CDR1 as MNHEY and CDR2 as SMNVEV (reference sequence). The CDR3 sequence: CASSLFQSDEQFF. The CDR3 DNA is TGTGCCAGCAGTTTATTCCAAAGCGATGAGCAGTTCTTC.

The chain has TRBV30 and TRBJ2-3; tentatively, D is TRBD1 (6 bases). Trimming removed 2 bases from V and 8 bases from J, with 8 bases in between. Germline CDR1 is GTSNPN and CDR2 is SVGIG (reference sequence). The CDR3 totals 11 residues. CDR3 residues: CAWSIRGTQYF. In DNA, the CDR3 is TGTGCCTGGAGTATCAGGGGTACGCAGTATTTT. The whole variable domain, filled in from reference TRBV30 and TRBJ2-3, reads SQTIHQWPATLVQPVGSPLSLECTVEGTSNPNLYWYRQAAGRGLQLLFYSVGIGQISSEVPQNLSASRPQDRQFILSSKKLLLSDSGFYLCAWSIRGTQYFGPGTRLTVL.

This chain connects TRBV10-3 to TRBJ2-7, with 12 bases fitting TRBD1. The CDR3 totals 14 residues. The germline CDR1 and CDR2 sequences are ENHRY and SYGVKD. The J segment lost 10 bases and the V segment lost 3 bases, leaving 7 bases of the junction unmatched. The CDR3 sequence: CAISDRDRGLVQYF. CDR3 bases: TGTGCCATCAGTGACAGGGACAGGGGGCTGGTTCAGTACTTC.

This sequence joins TRBV4-2 and TRBJ2-1, with TRBD2 matching 7 bases. Germline trimming cut 0 bases from V and 3 bases from J; bases unmatched to any gene: 5. The germline V gene has CDR1 LGHNA and CDR2 YNFKEQ. The length of the CDR3 is 16 residues. This CDR3 reads CASSQDFLADYNEQFF. The CDR3 region has the DNA TGTGCCAGCAGCCAAGACTTTCTAGCGGACTACAATGAGCAGTTCTTC.

This chain connects TRBV7-2 to TRBJ2-5; D perhaps matches TRBD1 (5 bases). The V and J ends lost 3 bases and 2 bases respectively, with 10 bases between them. Germline V gene sequence: CDR1 SGHTA, CDR2 FQGNSA. The CDR3 runs 14 residues. CDR3 region: CASSFDRRQETQYF. For the CDR3, the DNA is TGTGCCAGCAGCTTTGACAGACGACAAGAGACCCAGTACTTC.

This sequence joins TRBV5-1 and TRBJ2-5, with D perhaps TRBD2 (5 bases). Trimming left V 3 bases short and J 4 bases short, with 7 bases between. Germline-derived CDR1 and CDR2 are SGHRS and YFSETQ. CDR3 length: 12 amino acids. For the CDR3, the DNA is TGCGCCAGCAGCTCCGGGGTAGAGACCCAGTACTTC. Residues: CASSSGVETQYF.

CDR3: CASSARRQGGGYTF. CDR3 in DNA: TGTGCCAGCAGCGCACGAAGACAGGGCGGTGGCTACACCTTC. J is TRBJ1-2 and V is TRBV11-2; 7 nucleotides match TRBD1. The CDR3 has 14 residues. Germline lookup yields CDR1 SGHAT and CDR2 FQNNGV. V gave up 5 bases and J gave up 7 bases; unmatched junction bases: 10.

This chain joins TRBV20-1 and TRBJ2-4; unclear D gene. CDR1 is DFQATT, CDR2 SNEGSKA, per germline (reference sequence). The CDR3 consists of 11 residues. V lost 3 bases and J 7 bases, leaving 7 bases between the germline ends. The CDR3, as DNA: TGCAGTGCTAGTGTTGCGAACATTCAGTACTTC. Protein sequence: CSASVANIQYF.

This clone was counted once. The J gene is TRBJ2-7, the V gene TRBV27, with TRBD2 matching over 7 bases. Germline V gene lookup returns CDR1 MNHEY and CDR2 SMNVEV (reference sequence). This CDR3 is built from 17 residues. Trimming removed 5 bases from V and 0 bases from J; junction bases left unmatched: 13. CDR3 coding DNA: TGTGCCAGCAGTACCAGGGACGTGACTAGCAGCTCCTACGAGCAGTACTTC. Protein sequence: CASSTRDVTSSSYEQYF.